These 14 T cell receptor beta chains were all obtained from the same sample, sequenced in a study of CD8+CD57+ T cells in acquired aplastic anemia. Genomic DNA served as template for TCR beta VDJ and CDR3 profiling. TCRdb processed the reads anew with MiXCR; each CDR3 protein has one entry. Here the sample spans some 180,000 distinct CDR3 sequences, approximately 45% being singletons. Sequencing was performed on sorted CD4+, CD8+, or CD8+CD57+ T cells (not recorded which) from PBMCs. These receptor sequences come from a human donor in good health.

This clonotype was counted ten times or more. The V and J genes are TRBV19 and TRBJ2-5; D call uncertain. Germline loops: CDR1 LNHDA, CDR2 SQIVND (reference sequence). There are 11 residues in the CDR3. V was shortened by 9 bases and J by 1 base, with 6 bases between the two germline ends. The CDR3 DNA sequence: TGTGCCAGATCCCTCCAAGAGACCCAGTACTTC. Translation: CARSLQETQYF.

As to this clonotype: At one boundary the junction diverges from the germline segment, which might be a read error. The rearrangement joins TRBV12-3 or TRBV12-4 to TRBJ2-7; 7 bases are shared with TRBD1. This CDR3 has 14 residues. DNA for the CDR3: TGTGCCAGCAGTCTGGACAGGAGCTCCTACGAGCAGCACTTC. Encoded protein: CASSLDRSSYEQHF.

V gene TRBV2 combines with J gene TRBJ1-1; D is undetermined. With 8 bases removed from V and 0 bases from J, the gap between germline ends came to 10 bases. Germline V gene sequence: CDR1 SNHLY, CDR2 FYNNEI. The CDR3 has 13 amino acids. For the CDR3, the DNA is TGTGCCAGCGTTGCAGAGTTGAACACTGAAGCTTTCTTT. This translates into CASVAELNTEAFF.

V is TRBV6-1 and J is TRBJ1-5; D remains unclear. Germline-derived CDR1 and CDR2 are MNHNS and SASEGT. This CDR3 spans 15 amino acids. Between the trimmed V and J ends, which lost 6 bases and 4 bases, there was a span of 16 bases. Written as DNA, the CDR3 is TGTGCCAGCAGGGACCTACAGATCCGGAATCAGCCCCAGCATTTT. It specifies CASRDLQIRNQPQHF.

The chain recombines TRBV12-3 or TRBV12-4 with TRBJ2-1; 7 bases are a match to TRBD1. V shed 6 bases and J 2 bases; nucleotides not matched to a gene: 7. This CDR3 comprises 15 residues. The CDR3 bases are TGTGCCAGCAGCTACAACAGGGGAACCTACAATGAGCAGTTCTTC. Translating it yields CASSYNRGTYNEQFF.

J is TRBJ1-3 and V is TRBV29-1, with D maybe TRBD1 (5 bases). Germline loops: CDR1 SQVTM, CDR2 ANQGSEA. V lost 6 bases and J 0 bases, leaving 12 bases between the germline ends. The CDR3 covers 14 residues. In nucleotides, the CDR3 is TGCAGCGTCGAGACAGAGCTCTCTGGAAACACCATATATTTT. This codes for CSVETELSGNTIYF.

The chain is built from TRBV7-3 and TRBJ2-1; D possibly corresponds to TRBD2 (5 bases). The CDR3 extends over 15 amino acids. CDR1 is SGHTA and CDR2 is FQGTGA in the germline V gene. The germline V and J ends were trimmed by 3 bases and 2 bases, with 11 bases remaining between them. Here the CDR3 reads CASSLGDFPYNEQFF. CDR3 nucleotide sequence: TGTGCCAGCAGCTTGGGAGACTTCCCCTACAATGAGCAGTTCTTC. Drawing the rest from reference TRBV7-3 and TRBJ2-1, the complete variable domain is GAGVSQTPSNKVTEKGKYVELRCDPISGHTALYWYRQSLGQGPEFLIYFQGTGAADDSGLPNDRFFAVRPEGSVSTLKIQRTERGDSAVYLCASSLGDFPYNEQFFGPGTRLTVL.

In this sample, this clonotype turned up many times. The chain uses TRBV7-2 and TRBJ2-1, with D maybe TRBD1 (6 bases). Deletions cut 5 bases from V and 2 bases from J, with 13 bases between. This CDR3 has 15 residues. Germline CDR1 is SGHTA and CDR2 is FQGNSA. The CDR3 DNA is TGTGCCAGCAGCCCGTGGGGGCTAGCCTACAATGAGCAGTTCTTC. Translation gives CASSPWGLAYNEQFF.

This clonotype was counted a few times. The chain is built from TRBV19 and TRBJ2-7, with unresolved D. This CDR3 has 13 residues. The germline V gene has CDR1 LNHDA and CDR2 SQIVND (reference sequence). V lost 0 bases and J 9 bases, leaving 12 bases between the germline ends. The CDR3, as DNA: TGTGCCAGTAGTATAGAGGGTCCCCGTCGGCAGTACTTC. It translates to CASSIEGPRRQYF.

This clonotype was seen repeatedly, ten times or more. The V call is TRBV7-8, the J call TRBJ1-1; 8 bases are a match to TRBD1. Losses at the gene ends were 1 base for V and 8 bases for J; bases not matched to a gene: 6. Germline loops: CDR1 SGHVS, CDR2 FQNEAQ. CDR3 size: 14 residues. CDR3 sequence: CASSLVGRGPEAFF. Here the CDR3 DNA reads TGTGCCAGCAGCTTAGTGGGCAGGGGGCCCGAAGCTTTCTTT.

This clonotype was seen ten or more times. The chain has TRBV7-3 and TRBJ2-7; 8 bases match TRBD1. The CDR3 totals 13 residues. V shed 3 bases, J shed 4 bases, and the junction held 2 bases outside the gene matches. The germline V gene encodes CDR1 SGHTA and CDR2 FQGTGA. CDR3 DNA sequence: TGTGCCAGCAGCTTCGACAGGGGATACGAGCAGTACTTC. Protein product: CASSFDRGYEQYF.

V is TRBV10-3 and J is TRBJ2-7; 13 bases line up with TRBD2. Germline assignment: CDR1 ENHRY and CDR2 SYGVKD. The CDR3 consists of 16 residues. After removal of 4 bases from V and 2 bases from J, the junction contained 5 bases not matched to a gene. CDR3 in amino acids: CAISGRGTSGAYEQYF. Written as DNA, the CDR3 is TGTGCCATCAGTGGCAGAGGGACTAGCGGGGCCTACGAGCAGTACTTC.

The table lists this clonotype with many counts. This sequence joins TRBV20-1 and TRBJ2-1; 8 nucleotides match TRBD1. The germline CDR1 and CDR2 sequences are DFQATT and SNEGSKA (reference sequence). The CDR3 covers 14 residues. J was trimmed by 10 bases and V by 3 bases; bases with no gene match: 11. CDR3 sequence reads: CSARRPQGAGEQFF. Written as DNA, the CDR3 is TGCAGTGCTAGGAGACCCCAGGGGGCAGGGGAGCAGTTCTTC.

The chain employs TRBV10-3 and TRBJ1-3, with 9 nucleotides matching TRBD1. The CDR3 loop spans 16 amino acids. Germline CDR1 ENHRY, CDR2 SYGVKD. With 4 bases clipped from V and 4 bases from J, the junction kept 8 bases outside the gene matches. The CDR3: CAISAEQGARGNTIYF. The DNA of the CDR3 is TGTGCCATCAGTGCCGAACAGGGGGCGCGGGGAAACACCATATATTTT.